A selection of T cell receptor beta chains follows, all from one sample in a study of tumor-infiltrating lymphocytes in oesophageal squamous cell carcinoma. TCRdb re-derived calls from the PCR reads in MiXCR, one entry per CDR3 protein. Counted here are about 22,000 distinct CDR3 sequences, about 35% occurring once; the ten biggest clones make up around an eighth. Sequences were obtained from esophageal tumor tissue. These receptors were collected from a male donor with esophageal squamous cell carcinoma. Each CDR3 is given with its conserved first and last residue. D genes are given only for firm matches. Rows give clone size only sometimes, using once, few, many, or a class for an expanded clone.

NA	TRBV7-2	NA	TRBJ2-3	CASSLLPGVGTDTQYF	TGTGCCAGCAGCTTACTCCCAGGGGTCGGTACAGATACGCAGTATTTT
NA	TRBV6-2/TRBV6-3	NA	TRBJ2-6	CASSYARGAGANVLTF	TGTGCCAGCAGTTACGCGCGGGGCGCTGGGGCCAACGTCCTGACTTTC
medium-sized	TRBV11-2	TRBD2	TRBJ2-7	CASSLTSGSEEQYF	TGTGCCAGCAGCTTAACTAGCGGGAGTGAAGAGCAGTACTTC
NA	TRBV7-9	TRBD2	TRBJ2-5	CASSQLAGRGETQYF	TGTGCTAGCAGCCAACTAGCGGGAAGGGGGGAGACCCAGTACTTC
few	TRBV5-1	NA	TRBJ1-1	CASSLGPEAFF	TGCGCCAGCAGCTTGGGCCCTGAAGCTTTCTTT
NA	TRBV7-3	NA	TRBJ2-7	CASSLTAGNEQYF	TGTGCCAGCAGCTTAACTGCCGGTAATGAGCAGTACTTC
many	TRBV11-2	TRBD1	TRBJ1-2	CASSPGQDYGYTF	TGTGCCAGCAGTCCCGGACAGGACTATGGCTACACCTTC
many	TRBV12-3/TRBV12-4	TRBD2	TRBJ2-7	CASSSGLAGRSYNEQYF	TGTGCCAGCAGCTCGGGACTAGCGGGACGCTCCTACAATGAGCAGTACTTC
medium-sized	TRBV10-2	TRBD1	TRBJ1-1	CASSESTGGGTEAFF	TGCGCCAGCAGTGAGTCGACAGGGGGAGGCACTGAAGCTTTCTTT
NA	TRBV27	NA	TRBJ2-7	CASRDEGSRGEQYF	TGTGCCAGCCGTGACGAGGGAAGCCGAGGCGAGCAGTACTTC
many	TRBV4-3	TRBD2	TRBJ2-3	CASSQALAGGRDTQYF	TGCGCCAGCAGCCAGGCCCTAGCGGGAGGAAGGGATACGCAGTATTTT
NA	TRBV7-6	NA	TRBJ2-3	CASSLGPRAQYF	TGTGCCAGCAGCTTAGGGCCCAGAGCGCAGTATTTT
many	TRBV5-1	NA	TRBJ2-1	CASSFGATQAVDEQFF	TGCGCCAGCAGCTTTGGCGCCACACAAGCGGTCGATGAGCAGTTCTTC
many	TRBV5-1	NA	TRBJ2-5	CASSLGPQETQYF	TGCGCCAGCAGCTTGGGGCCCCAAGAGACCCAGTACTTC
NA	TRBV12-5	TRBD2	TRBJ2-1	CASGPGSSGGYNEQFF	TGTGCTAGTGGCCCTGGGAGTAGCGGGGGATACAATGAGCAGTTCTTC
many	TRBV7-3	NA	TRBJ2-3	CASSRTADTQYF	TGTGCCAGCAGCCGAACAGCAGATACGCAGTATTTT
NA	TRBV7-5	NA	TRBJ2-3	CISVPESPRPLDLKNTDTQYF	NA
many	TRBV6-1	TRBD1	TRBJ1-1	CASRPRQGPNTEAFF	TGTGCCAGCAGACCCAGACAGGGTCCGAACACTGAAGCTTTCTTT
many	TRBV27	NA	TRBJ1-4	CASRQGREKLFF	TGTGCCAGCAGACAGGGAAGGGAAAAACTGTTTTTT
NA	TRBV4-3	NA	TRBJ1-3	CASSQGAGGNTIYF	TGCGCCAGCAGCCAAGGAGCAGGCGGAAACACCATATATTTT
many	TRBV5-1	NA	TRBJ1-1	CASSWGAGGAGEAFF	TGCGCCAGCAGCTGGGGAGCTGGGGGCGCGGGTGAAGCTTTCTTT
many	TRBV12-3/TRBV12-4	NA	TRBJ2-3	CASSFFRGRTDTQYF	TGTGCCAGCAGTTTTTTCCGGGGGAGGACAGATACGCAGTATTTT
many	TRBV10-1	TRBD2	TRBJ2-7	CASSESGGSPPDEQYF	TGCGCCAGCAGTGAGTCGGGCGGGAGCCCCCCCGACGAGCAGTACTTC
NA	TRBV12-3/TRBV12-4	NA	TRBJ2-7	CASSRPSAYEQYF	TGTGCCAGCAGTAGACCTAGCGCCTACGAGCAGTACTTC
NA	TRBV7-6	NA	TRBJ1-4	CASSLGGRHEKLFF	TGTGCCAGCAGCTTAGGGGGACGTCATGAAAAACTGTTTTTT
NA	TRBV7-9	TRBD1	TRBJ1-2	CASRAGQANYGYNF	TGTGCCAGCAGGGCTGGACAGGCTAACTATGGCTACAACTTC
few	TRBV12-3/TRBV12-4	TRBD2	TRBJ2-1	CASSSGTSGDNEQFF	TGTGCCAGCAGTTCCGGGACTAGCGGAGACAATGAGCAGTTCTTC
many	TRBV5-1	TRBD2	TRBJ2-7	CASSAHLGIAGEQYF	TGCGCCAGCAGCGCACACCTAGGGATAGCGGGCGAGCAGTACTTC
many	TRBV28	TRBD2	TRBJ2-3	CAVPPAGVVADTQYF	TGTGCCGTGCCCCCGGCGGGAGTGGTGGCAGATACGCAGTATTTT
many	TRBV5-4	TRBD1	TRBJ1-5	CASSQGGDNQPQHF	TGTGCCAGCAGCCAGGGGGGGGACAATCAGCCCCAGCATTTT
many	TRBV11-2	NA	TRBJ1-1	CASSLLKGGTEAFF	TGTGCCAGCAGCTTATTGAAGGGGGGCACTGAAGCTTTCTTT
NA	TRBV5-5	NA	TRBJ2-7	CASSAGLLSYSYEQYF	TGTGCCAGCAGCGCCGGACTACTCAGTTACTCCTACGAGCAGTACTTC
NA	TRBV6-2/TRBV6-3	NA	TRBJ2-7	CASSYRAASPDEQYF	TGTGCCAGCAGTTACCGGGCAGCCTCGCCCGACGAGCAGTACTTC
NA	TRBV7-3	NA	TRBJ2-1	CASSPLLSSSEQFF	TGTGCCAGCAGCCCACTTCTTTCTAGCTCTGAGCAGTTCTTC
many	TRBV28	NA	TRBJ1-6	CASSIDLPGGNNSPLHF	TGTGCCAGCAGCATAGACTTACCGGGGGGCAATAATTCACCCCTCCACTTT
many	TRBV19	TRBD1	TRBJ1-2	CATGQGANYGYTF	TGTGCCACCGGACAGGGGGCTAACTATGGCTACACCTTC
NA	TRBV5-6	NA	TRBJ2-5	CASSLGGAATQYF	TGTGCCAGCAGCTTGGGGGGGGCAGCGACCCAGTACTTC
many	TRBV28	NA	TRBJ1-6	CASSRGGYRSYNSPLHF	TGTGCCAGCAGCCGAGGGGGATACCGCTCCTATAATTCACCCCTCCACTTT
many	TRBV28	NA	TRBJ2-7	CASSSTTTGRDEQYF	TGTGCCAGCAGTTCCACAACGACAGGGAGGGACGAGCAGTACTTC
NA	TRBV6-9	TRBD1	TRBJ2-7	CASKHGQGYEQYF	TGTGCCAGCAAGCATGGACAGGGGTACGAGCAGTACTTC
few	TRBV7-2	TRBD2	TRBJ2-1	CASSFMTSGINEQFF	TGTGCCAGCAGCTTTATGACTAGCGGGATTAATGAGCAGTTCTTC
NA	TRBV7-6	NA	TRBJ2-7	CASSLDIWGGQYF	TGTGCCAGCAGCTTAGATATTTGGGGTGGGCAGTACTTC
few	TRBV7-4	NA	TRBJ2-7	CASTGRPSSYEQYF	TGTGCCAGCACGGGACGGCCGAGCTCCTACGAGCAGTACTTC
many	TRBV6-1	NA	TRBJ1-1	CASRGIPPRMNTEAFF	TGTGCCAGCAGGGGTATCCCCCCCAGGATGAACACTGAAGCTTTCTTT
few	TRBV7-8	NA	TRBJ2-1	CASSFSFQSTDTQFF	TGTGCCAGCAGCTTCAGCTTTCAGAGCACAGATACGCAGTTCTTC
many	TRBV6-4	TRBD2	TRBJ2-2	CASKPSGSYTGELFF	TGTGCCAGCAAACCTAGCGGGAGTTACACCGGGGAGCTGTTTTTT
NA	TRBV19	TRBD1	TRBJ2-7	CASTASGTGGYEQYF	TGTGCCAGTACAGCGAGCGGGACAGGGGGCTACGAGCAGTACTTC
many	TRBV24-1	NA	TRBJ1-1	CATSDSKTLNTEAFF	TGTGCCACCAGTGACTCCAAGACACTTAACACTGAAGCTTTCTTT
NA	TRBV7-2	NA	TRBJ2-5	CASSSTRGVQETQYF	TGTGCCAGCAGCTCGACGCGGGGAGTCCAAGAGACCCAGTACTTC
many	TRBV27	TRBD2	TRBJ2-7	CASSTPSGRAHNEQYF	TGTGCCAGCAGTACCCCTAGCGGGAGGGCCCACAATGAGCAGTACTTC
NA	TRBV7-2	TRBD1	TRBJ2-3	CASSGKGAIFTQYF	TGTGCCAGCAGCGGGAAGGGGGCAATATTTACGCAGTATTTT